Each of the 11 T cell receptor beta chains below was sequenced from the same sample in a study of T cell responses to AZD1222 COVID-19 vaccine. Libraries were prepared by immunoSEQ multiplex PCR; TCRdb keeps only in-frame clonotypes and omits some of them. This sample carries 140,000 to 150,000 clones, more than 70% of them seen once, and the ten largest clones take about 14%. This material consisted of peripheral blood, taken on day 0 of AZD1222 vaccination. The receptors come from an adult in good health.

The rearrangement links TRBV5-4 to TRBJ2-3; 8 bases are shared with TRBD1. The CDR3 loop spans 14 amino acids. In germline, CDR1 is SGHNT, CDR2 YYREEE (reference sequence). With V trimmed by 2 bases and J by 7 bases, 6 bases remained unmatched. The CDR3 DNA sequence: TGTGCCAGCAGCTTAGACAGGGGCAGTAATACGCAGTATTTT. This sequence encodes CASSLDRGSNTQYF.

For this clone: Other DNA variants within this sample encode the same CDR3. V and J are TRBV28 and TRBJ1-3; D gene ambiguous. Looked up from germline, CDR1 is MDHEN and CDR2 is SYDVKM. V was clipped by 6 bases and J by 1 base, with 7 bases between them. The CDR3 loop spans 13 amino acids. CDR3 sequence: CASSLGSGNTIYF. CDR3 DNA: TGTGCCAGCAGCCTCGGTTCTGGAAACACCATATATTTT.

Only one count was recorded for this clone. The chain recombines TRBV9 with TRBJ1-4; D not resolved. This CDR3 comprises 8 residues. V was shortened by 2 bases and J by 16 bases, with 3 bases between the two germline ends. CDR1 is SGDLS and CDR2 is YYNGEE in the germline V gene. This CDR3 is CASSVSFF. In nucleotides, the CDR3 is TGTGCCAGCAGCGTTTCGTTTTTT. Full variable domain (rest looked up from reference TRBV9 and TRBJ1-4): DSGVTQTPKHLITATGQRVTLRCSPRSGDLSVYWYQQSLDQGLQFLIQYYNGEERAKGNILERFSAQQFPDLHSELNLSSLELGDSALYFCASSVSFFGSGTQLSVL.

The chain employs TRBV2 and TRBJ1-1; D might be TRBD1 (5 bases). V lost 6 bases to trimming and J lost 2 bases, with 16 bases between them. Germline assignment: CDR1 SNHLY and CDR2 FYNNEI. The CDR3 sequence is 15 residues long. CDR3 sequence (DNA): TGTGCCAGCAGCGGTGGCAGGACATTTAACACTGAAGCTTTCTTT. It is translated as CASSGGRTFNTEAFF.

The CDR3, as DNA: TGTGCCATCAGTGATTCGGGAGTATACACTGAAGCTTTCTTT. Amino acid sequence: CAISDSGVYTEAFF. The rearrangement uses TRBV10-3 and TRBJ1-1; D not certain. The V gene lost 3 bases and the J gene lost 3 bases, with 11 bases spanning the gap. CDR1 is ENHRY, CDR2 SYGVKD, per germline. CDR3 length equals 14 residues.

V is TRBV19 and J is TRBJ1-1, with a possible D match to TRBD1 (6 bases). Germline CDR1 LNHDA, CDR2 SQIVND (reference sequence). This CDR3 contains 14 residues. V lost 5 bases and J lost 3, with 13 bases in between. The CDR3 protein is CASSAHGQYTEAFF. Here the CDR3 DNA reads TGTGCCAGTAGTGCGCACGGACAGTACACTGAAGCTTTCTTT.

The rearrangement joins TRBV19 to TRBJ1-4, with D uncertain. Germline V CDR1 and CDR2: LNHDA, SQIVND (reference sequence). This CDR3 is 14 amino acids long. V was pared by 8 bases and J by 5 bases, with 15 bases between. CDR3 in DNA: TGTGCCAGTGGTGACCGGCCGATGAATGAAAAACTGTTTTTT. It codes for CASGDRPMNEKLFF.

This clone was observed a handful of times. V gene TRBV30 combines with J gene TRBJ1-1; no reliable D call. Trimming removed 1 base at V and 5 bases at J, with 8 bases between. Per germline, CDR1 GTSNPN and CDR2 SVGIG (reference sequence). The CDR3 has 12 amino acids. DNA of the CDR3: TGTGCCTGGAGTGAAGGGTTGACTGAAGCTTTCTTT. Protein sequence: CAWSEGLTEAFF.

This rearrangement joins TRBV4-2 to TRBJ2-7, with D possibly being TRBD1 (5 bases). Germline lookup yields CDR1 LGHNA and CDR2 YNFKEQ. The V gene lost 0 bases and the J gene lost 3 bases, with 9 bases spanning the gap. This CDR3 has 14 amino acids. The CDR3 DNA reads as TGTGCCAGCAGCCAAGATCACCAGGGCTACGAGCAGTACTTC. Translating gives CASSQDHQGYEQYF.

The V and J genes are TRBV23-1 and TRBJ2-2; TRBD1 matches 8 bases. TRBV23-1 is known as an ORF, though its function is uncertain. The length of the CDR3 is 14 residues. V shed 11 bases and J 4 bases; nucleotides not matched to a gene: 9. The CDR3 DNA follows: TGCGCCGAGGCCGACAGGGGAAGCACCGGGGAGCTGTTTTTT. Its protein product is CAEADRGSTGELFF.

The chain employs TRBV7-6 and TRBJ2-2; D perhaps matches TRBD2 (6 bases). Trimming stripped 2 bases from V and 1 base from J, with 8 bases between. The CDR3 is 15 residues long. Germline CDR1 SGHVS, CDR2 FNYEAQ. The DNA of the CDR3 is TGTGCCAGCAGCTTATTGGGGGGGAACACCGGGGAGCTGTTTTTT. This sequence encodes CASSLLGGNTGELFF.